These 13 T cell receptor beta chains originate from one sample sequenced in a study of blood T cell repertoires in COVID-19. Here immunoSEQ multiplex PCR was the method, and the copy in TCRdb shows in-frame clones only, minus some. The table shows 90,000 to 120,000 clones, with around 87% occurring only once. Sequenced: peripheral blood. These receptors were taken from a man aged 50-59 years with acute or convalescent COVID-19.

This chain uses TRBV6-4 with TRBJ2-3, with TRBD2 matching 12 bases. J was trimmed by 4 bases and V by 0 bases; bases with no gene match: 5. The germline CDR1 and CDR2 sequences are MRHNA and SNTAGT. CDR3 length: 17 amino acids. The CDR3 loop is CASSDSRLAGAPDTQYF. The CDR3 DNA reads TGTGCCAGCAGTGACTCCAGACTAGCGGGAGCCCCAGATACGCAGTATTTT.

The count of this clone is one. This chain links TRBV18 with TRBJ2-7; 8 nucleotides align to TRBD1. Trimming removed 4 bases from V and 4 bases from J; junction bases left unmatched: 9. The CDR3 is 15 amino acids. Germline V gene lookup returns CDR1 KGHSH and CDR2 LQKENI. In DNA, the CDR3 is TGTGCCAGCTCACTAACCGGGACAGGAGTTTACGAGCAGTACTTC. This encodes CASSLTGTGVYEQYF.

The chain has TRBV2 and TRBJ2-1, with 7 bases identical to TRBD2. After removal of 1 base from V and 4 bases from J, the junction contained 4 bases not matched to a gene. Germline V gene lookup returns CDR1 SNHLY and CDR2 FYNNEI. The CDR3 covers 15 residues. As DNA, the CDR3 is TGTGCCAGCAGTGAAGACCGAGCGGGGTACAATGAGCAGTTCTTC. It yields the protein CASSEDRAGYNEQFF.

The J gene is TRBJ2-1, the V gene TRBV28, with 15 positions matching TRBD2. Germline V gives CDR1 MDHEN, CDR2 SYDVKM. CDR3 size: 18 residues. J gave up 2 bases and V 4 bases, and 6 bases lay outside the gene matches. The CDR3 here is CASSSPGLAGGPYNEQFF. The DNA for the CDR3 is TGTGCCAGCAGTTCCCCGGGACTAGCGGGAGGTCCCTACAATGAGCAGTTCTTC.

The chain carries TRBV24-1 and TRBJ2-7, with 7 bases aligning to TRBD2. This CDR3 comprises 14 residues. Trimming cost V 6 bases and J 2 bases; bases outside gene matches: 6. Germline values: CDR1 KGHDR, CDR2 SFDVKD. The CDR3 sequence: CATSPAGSTYEQYF. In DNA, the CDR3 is TGTGCCACCAGTCCAGCGGGAAGCACCTACGAGCAGTACTTC.

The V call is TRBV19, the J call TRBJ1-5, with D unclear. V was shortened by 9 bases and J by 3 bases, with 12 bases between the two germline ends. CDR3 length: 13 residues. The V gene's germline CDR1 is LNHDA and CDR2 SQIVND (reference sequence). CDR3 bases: TGTGCCAGCCTCGGGAGCTTCAATCAGCCCCAGCATTTT. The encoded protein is CASLGSFNQPQHF.

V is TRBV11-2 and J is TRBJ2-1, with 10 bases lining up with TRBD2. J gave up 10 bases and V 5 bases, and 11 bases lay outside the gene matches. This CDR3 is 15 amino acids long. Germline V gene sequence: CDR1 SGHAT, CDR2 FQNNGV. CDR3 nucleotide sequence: TGTGCCAGCAGCCTCGGGCTAGCGGGAGAAGACGAGCAGTTCTTC. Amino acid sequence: CASSLGLAGEDEQFF.

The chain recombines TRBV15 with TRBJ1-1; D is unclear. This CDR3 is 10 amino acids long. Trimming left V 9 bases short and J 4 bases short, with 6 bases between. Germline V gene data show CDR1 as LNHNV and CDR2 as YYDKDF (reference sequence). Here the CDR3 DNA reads TGTGCCACGCGGGGCACTGAAGCTTTCTTT. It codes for CATRGTEAFF.

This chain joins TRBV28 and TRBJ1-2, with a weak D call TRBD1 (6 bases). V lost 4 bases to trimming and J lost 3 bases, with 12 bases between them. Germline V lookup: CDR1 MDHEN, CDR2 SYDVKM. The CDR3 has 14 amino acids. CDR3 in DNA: TGTGCCAGCAGTTCTCACAGGGTTCACTATGGCTACACCTTC. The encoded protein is CASSSHRVHYGYTF.

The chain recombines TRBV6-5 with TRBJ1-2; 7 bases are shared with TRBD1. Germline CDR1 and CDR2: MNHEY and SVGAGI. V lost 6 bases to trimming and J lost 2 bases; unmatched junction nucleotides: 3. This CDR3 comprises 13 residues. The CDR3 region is CASSETGNYGYTF. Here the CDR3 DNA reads TGTGCCAGCAGCGAGACAGGGAACTATGGCTACACCTTC.

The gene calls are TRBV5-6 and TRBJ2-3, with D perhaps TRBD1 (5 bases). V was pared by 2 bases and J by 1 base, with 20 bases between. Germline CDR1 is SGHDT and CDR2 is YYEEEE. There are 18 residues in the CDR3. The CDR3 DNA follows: TGTGCCAGCAGCTTAGTCAGGGTTTCCCGGTTTGGCACAGATACGCAGTATTTT. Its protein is CASSLVRVSRFGTDTQYF.

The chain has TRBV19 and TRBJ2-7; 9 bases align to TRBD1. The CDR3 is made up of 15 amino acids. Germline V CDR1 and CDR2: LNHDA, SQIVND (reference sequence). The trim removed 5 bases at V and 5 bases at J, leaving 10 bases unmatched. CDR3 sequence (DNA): TGTGCCAGTAGTCCCCGGACAGGGGTTGTGGACGAGCAGTACTTC. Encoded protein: CASSPRTGVVDEQYF.

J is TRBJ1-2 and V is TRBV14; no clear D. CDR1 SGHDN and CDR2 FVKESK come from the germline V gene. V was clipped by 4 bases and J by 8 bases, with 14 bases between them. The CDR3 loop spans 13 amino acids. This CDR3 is CASSPTLSKGYTF. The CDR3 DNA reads TGTGCCAGCAGCCCAACCTTATCTAAGGGCTACACCTTC.